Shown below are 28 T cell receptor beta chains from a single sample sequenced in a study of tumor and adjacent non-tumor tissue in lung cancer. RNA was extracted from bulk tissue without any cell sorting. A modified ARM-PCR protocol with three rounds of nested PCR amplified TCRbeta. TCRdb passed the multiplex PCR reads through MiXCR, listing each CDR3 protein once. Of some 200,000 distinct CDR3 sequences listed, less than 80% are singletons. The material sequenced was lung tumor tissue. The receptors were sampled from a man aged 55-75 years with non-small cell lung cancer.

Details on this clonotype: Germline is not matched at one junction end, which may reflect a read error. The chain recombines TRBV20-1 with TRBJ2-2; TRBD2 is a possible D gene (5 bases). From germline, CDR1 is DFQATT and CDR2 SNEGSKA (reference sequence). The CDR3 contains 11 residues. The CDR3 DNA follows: TGCAGTGCCACCCGGGCCGGGGAGCTGGTTTTT. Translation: CSATRAGELVF.

CDR3: CATSDSGEHPYNEQFF. CDR3 in DNA: TGTGCCACCAGTGACTCAGGGGAACATCCCTACAATGAGCAGTTCTTC. The chain carries TRBV24-1 and TRBJ2-1, with D possibly matching TRBD1 (6 bases). V was shortened by 4 bases and J by 2 bases, with 14 bases between the two germline ends. Germline-derived CDR1 and CDR2 are KGHDR and SFDVKD. CDR3 size: 16 residues.

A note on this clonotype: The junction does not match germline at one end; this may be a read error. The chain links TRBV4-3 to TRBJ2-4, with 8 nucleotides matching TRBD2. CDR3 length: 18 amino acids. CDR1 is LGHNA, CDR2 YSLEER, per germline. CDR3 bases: TGCGCCAGCAGCCAAGATGAACTAGCGGATTCAGCCCAAAACATTCAGTACTTC. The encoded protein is CASSQDELADSAQNIQYF.

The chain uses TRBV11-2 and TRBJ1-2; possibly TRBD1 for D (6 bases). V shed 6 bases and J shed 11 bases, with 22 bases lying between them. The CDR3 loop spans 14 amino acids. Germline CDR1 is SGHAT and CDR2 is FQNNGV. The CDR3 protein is CASSIQGGIRCYTF. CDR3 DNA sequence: TGTGCCAGCAGTATACAAGGGGGTATTCGATGTTACACCTTC.

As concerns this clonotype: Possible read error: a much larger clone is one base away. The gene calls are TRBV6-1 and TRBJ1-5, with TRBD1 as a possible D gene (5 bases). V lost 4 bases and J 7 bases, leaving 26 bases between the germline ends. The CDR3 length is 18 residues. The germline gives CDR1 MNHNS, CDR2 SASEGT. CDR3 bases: TGTGCCAGCAGTGGGCCACCGGGACGGAATAGATTATGGCAGCCCCAGCATTTT. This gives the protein CASSGPPGRNRLWQPQHF.

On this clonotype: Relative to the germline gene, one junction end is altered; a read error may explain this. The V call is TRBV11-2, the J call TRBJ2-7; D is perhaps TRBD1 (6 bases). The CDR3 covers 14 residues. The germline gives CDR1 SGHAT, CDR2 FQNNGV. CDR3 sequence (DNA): TGTGCCAGCATGCCAGGGGTGGGGACCTACGAGCAGTATTTC. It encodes CASMPGVGTYEQYF.

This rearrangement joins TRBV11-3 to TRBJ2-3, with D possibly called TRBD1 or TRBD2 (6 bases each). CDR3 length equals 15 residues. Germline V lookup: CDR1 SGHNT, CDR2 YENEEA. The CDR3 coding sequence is TGTCTCAGCAGTTTCGTGAGGGGGGCGAGGGATACGCAGTATTTT. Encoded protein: CLSSFVRGARDTQYF.

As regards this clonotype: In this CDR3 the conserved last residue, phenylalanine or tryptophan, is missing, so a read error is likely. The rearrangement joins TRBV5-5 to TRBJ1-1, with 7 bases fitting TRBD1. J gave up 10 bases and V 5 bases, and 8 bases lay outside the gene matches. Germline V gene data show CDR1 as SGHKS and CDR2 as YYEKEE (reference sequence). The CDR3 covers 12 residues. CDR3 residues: CASSETGVRAFS. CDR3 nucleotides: TGTGCCAGCAGTGAAACAGGGGTTAGAGCTTTCTCT.

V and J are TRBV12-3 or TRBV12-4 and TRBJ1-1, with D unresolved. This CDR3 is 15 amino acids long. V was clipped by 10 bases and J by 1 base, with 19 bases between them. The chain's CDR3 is CANSLPTWANTEAFF. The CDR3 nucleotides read TGTGCCAACAGCCTACCTACATGGGCGAACACTGAAGCTTTCTTT.

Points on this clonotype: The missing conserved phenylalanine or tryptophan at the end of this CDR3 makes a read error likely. CDR3 loop: CASSLQGYTDTQYS. The DNA for the CDR3 is TGTGCCAGCAGTTTACAGGGGTACACAGATACGCAGTATTCT. V and J are TRBV12-3 or TRBV12-4 and TRBJ2-3, with a tentative D call TRBD1 (6 bases). Trimming took off 2 bases at V and 2 bases at J, with 8 bases between the two ends. CDR3 length equals 14 residues.

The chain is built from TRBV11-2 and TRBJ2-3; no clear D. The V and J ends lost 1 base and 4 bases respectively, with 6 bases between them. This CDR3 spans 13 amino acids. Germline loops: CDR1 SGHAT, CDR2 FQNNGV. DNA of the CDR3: TGTGCCAGCAGCTTAGCGGAGTCAGATACGCAGTATTTT. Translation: CASSLAESDTQYF.

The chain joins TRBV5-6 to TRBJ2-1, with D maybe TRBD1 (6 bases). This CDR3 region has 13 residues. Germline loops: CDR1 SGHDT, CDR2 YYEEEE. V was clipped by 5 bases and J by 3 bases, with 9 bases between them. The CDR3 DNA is TGTGCCAGCAGTCAGGGGAACTACAATGAGCAGTTCTTC. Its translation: CASSQGNYNEQFF.

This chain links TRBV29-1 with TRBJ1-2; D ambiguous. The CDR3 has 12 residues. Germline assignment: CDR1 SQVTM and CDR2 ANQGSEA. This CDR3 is CIIMGICYGYTF. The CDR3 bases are TGCATCATTATGGGGATTTGCTATGGCTACACCTTC.

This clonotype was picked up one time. CDR3 region: CAGTLAGANVLTF. CDR3 DNA sequence: TGTGCCGGCACATTAGCTGGGGCCAACGTCCTGACTTTC. V usage is TRBV12-3 or TRBV12-4 and J usage is TRBJ2-6, with D unresolved. The CDR3 length is 13 residues. The V end lost 11 bases, the J end lost 2 bases, and 10 bases lay between the germline ends.

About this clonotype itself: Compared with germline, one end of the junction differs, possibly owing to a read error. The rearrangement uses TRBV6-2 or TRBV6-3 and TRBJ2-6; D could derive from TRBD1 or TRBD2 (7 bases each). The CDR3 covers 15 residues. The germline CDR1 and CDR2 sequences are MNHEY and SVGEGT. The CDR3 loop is CASSFQWEGANVLSF. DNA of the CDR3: TGTGCCAGCAGTTTTCAATGGGAGGGGGCCAACGTCCTGTCTTTC.

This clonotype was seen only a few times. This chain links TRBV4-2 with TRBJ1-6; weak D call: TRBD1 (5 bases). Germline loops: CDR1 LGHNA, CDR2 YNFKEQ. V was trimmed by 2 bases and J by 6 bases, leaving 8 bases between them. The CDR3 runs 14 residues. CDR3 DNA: TGTGCCAGCAGCCAATGTGGGGCTAATTCACCCCTCCACTTT. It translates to CASSQCGANSPLHF.

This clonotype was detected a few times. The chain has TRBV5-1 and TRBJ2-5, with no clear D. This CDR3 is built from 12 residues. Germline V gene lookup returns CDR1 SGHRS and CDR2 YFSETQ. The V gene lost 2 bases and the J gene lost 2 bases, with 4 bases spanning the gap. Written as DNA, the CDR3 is TGCGCCAGCAGCTTAGGGCAAGAGACCCAGTACTTC. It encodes CASSLGQETQYF. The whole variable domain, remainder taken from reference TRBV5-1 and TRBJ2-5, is KAGVTQTPRYLIKTRGQQVTLSCSPISGHRSVSWYQQTPGQGLQFLFEYFSETQRNKGNFPGRFSGRQFSNSRSEMNVSTLELGDSALYLCASSLGQETQYFGPGTRLLVL.

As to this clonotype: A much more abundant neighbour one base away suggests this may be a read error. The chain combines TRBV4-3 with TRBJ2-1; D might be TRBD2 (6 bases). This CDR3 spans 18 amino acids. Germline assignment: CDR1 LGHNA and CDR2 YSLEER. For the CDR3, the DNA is TGCGCCAGCAGCCAAGATCCGAGCGGGCTAGGAATTGTCTATGAGCAGTTATTC. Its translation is CASSQDPSGLGIVYEQLF.

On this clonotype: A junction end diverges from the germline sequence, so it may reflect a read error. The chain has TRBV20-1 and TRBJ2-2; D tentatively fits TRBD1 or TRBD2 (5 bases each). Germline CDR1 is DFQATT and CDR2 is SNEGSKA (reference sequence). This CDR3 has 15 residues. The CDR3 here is CNARDAGRHTEELFF. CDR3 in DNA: TGCAATGCTAGAGATGCAGGGAGACACACCGAGGAGCTGTTTTTT.

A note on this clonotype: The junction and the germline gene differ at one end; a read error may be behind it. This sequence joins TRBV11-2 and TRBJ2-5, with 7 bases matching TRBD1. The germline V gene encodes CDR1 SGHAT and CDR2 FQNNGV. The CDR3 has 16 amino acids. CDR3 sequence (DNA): TGTGCCAACAGCTCAACAATGAGGGGGCCAAAGGAGACCCAGTACTTC. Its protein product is CANSSTMRGPKETQYF.

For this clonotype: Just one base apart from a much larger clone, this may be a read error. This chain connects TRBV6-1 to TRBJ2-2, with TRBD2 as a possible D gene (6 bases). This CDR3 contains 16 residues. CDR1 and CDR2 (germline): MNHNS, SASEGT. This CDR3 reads CANSERRRENTGELFF. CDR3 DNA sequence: TGTGCCAACAGTGAACGGAGGCGGGAGAACACCGGGGAGCTGTTTTTT.

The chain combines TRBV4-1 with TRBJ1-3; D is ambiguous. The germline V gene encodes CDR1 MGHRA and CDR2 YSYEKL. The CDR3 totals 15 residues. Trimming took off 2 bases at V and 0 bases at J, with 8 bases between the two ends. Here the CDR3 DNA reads TGCGCCAGCAGCCAACAATTAGGCTCTGGAAACACCATATATTTT. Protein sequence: CASSQQLGSGNTIYF.

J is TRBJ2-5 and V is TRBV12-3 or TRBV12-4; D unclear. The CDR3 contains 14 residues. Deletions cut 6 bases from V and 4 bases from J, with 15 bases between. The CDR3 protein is CASSATRSRETQYF. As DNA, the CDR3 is TGTGCCAGCAGCGCGACAAGGTCCCGAGAGACCCAGTACTTC.

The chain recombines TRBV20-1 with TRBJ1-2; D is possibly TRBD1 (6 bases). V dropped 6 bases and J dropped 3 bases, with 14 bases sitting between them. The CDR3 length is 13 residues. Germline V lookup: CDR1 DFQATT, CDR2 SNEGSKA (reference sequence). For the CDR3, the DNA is TGCAGTGCCCCCCTGGACAGTGACTATGGCTACACCTTC. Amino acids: CSAPLDSDYGYTF.

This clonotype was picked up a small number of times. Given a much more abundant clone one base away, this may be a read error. The CDR3 DNA follows: TGTGCCAGCAACTTAGGGGGCCCCGGCTACACCTTC. Translated: CASNLGGPGYTF. The chain has TRBV11-2 and TRBJ1-2; 7 nucleotides agree with TRBD1. The CDR3 covers 12 residues. Germline V gene data show CDR1 as SGHAT and CDR2 as FQNNGV.

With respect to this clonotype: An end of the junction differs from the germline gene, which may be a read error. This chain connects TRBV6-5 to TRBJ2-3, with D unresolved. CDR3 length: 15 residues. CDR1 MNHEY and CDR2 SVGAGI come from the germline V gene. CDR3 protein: CPSSDGLLLIDTQYF. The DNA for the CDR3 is TGTCCCAGCAGCGACGGGCTACTTCTCATAGATACGCAGTATTTT.

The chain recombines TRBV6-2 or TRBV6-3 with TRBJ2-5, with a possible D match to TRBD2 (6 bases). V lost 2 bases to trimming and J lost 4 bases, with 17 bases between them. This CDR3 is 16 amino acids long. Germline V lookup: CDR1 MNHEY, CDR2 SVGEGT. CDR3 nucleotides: TGTGCCAGCAGTTACCCACAGGAGGGCCCGGGAGAGACCCAGTACTTC. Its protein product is CASSYPQEGPGETQYF.

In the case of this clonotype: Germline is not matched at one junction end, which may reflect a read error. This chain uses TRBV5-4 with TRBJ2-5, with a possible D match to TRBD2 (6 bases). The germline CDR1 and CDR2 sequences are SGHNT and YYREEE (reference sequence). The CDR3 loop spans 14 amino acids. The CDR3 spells CTSSTALGGETQYF. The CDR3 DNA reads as TGTACCAGCAGCACTGCTCTGGGGGGAGAGACCCAGTACTTC. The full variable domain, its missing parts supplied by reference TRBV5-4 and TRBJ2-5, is ETGVTQSPTHLIKTRGQQVTLRCSSQSGHNTVSWYQQALGQGPQFIFQYYREEENGRGNFPPRFSGLQFPNYSSELNVNALELDDSALYLCTSSTALGGETQYFGPGTRLLVL.